This T cell receptor (beta chain) was obtained from a study of blood T cell repertoires in COVID-19. Overall study context: Sample material is recorded as cDNA or gDNA derived from T cells, B-cell-depleted T cells, or PBMCs.

This clone was recorded only once. Germline CDR1 is MNHNY and CDR2 is SVGAGI (reference sequence). CDR3 length: 16 residues. J lost 4 bases, V lost 2 bases, and 7 bases had no gene match. This table comes from immunoSEQ multiplex PCR, and its TCRdb copy is limited to in-frame clones, with some not included. The sample consists of around 360,000 clones, roughly 84% of them appearing once. Everyone who took part was roughly 18 to 89 years old, and they came from 24 US areas. The chain carries TRBV6-6 and TRBJ2-7; 11 bases align to TRBD2. The clonotype comes from a woman in her thirties who had recovered from COVID-19. Sequencing input: PBMCs or T cells enriched from blood (not recorded which). Here the CDR3 reads CASSYDSGTSGYEQYF. The CDR3 DNA reads as TGTGCCAGCAGTTACGATTCCGGGACTAGCGGATACGAGCAGTACTTC.